Included here is one TCR beta chain sequence, with context. The antigen remains undetermined. The data originate from a study of PD-L1 blockade in urothelial cancer. Background on the study: When patients started atezolizumab around 2014, it was given at 1,200 mg intravenously every 3 weeks. Peripheral blood specimens exhibited a median yield of around 140,000 T cells.

General study findings and limits: Tumor-associated clones in the blood of durable-benefit patients grew more at 3 weeks.

The time point was: pretreatment peripheral blood. Data came from immunoSEQ multiplex PCR; TCRdb stores just in-frame clones and leaves some out. Among 130,000 or so clones, about 81% were seen once, and the ten largest hold roughly 2.9%. This CDR3 comprises 15 residues. The germline V and J ends were trimmed by 5 bases and 7 bases, with 20 bases remaining between them. Per germline, CDR1 MNHNS and CDR2 SASEGT. J is TRBJ2-5 and V is TRBV6-1; the D gene is possibly TRBD1 (6 bases). The sequence was collected from a man aged 45-65 years with urothelial cancer. This sample comprised PBMCs, obtained around atezolizumab (anti-PD-L1) treatment. The CDR3 loop is CASSSAGQGPWTQYF. CDR3 coding DNA: TGTGCCAGCAGTTCGGCCGGGCAGGGGCCCTGGACCCAGTACTTC.